A selection of T cell receptor beta chains follows, all from one sample in a study of CD8 T cells in ankylosing spondylitis. MiXCR, run by TCRdb on the 5' RACE reads, gives a single entry per CDR3 protein. Counted here are hundreds of thousands of distinct CDR3 sequences, roughly a sixth occurring once; the ten biggest clones make up approximately 1%. Sequences were obtained from blood, either unsorted or a sorted T cell fraction (not recorded which). The receptors come from a male donor with ankylosing spondylitis. The CDR3 runs from the conserved cysteine through the conserved F or W. Fields, in order: V gene, D gene, clone size, J gene, CDR3 protein, CDR3 DNA. The D gene is left open where the match is weak. The listing skips clone size in some rows; elsewhere it reads once, few, many or a size class.

>TRBV4-3|TRBD2|NA|TRBJ2-7
CASSQDLGTSATQAYEQYF
TGCGCCAGCAGCCAAGATCTAGGGACTAGCGCCACACAAGCCTACGAGCAGTACTTC
>TRBV3-1|NA|NA|TRBJ2-2
CASTPRASVNTGELFF
TGTGCCAGCACCCCACGGGCTAGCGTTAACACCGGGGAGCTGTTTTTT
>TRBV6-6|TRBD1|NA|TRBJ2-5
CASSSDRVETQYF
TGTGCCAGCAGTTCGGACAGGGTGGAGACCCAGTACTTC
>TRBV20-1|TRBD1|NA|TRBJ1-2
CSARVLTGGIHYGYTF
TGCAGTGCTAGAGTTCTTACAGGGGGCATCCACTATGGCTACACCTTC
>TRBV11-2|NA|NA|TRBJ2-7
CASSLGSRPTTDEQYF
TGTGCCAGCAGCTTAGGTTCGCGACCGACGACTGACGAGCAGTACTTC
>TRBV2|NA|NA|TRBJ1-2
CASSEAGGAAGYTF
TGTGCCAGCAGTGAAGCGGGCGGGGCGGCTGGCTACACCTTC
>TRBV29-1|TRBD2|NA|TRBJ2-3
CSAEASGVTDTQYF
TGCAGCGCCGAGGCGAGCGGGGTGACAGATACGCAGTATTTT
>TRBV3-1|TRBD2|NA|TRBJ2-2
CASSSAGGTGELFF
TGTGCCAGCAGTTCTGCGGGGGGGACCGGGGAGCTGTTTTTT
>TRBV15|TRBD1|NA|TRBJ1-5
CATSRDLTDRGSQPQHF
TGTGCCACCAGCAGAGATCTCACCGACAGGGGGAGTCAGCCCCAGCATTTT
>TRBV11-3|NA|many|TRBJ2-3
CASSEQGKSTDTQYF
TGTGCCAGCAGCGAACAGGGTAAATCCACAGATACGCAGTATTTT
>TRBV2|TRBD1|many|TRBJ2-7
CASSAGTGAYEQYF
TGTGCCAGCAGCGCCGGGACAGGAGCCTACGAGCAGTACTTC
>TRBV28|NA|NA|TRBJ2-4
CASSLTPGAGNIQYF
TGTGCCAGCAGTCTTACCCCAGGGGCGGGAAACATTCAGTACTTC
>TRBV11-3|TRBD1|NA|TRBJ2-2
CASSSGQTTNTGELFF
TGTGCCAGCAGCTCGGGACAGACCACGAATACCGGGGAGCTGTTTTTT
>TRBV7-8|NA|NA|TRBJ2-7
CASSLAGAGTEQYF
TGTGCCAGCAGCTTAGCAGGGGCCGGGACCGAGCAGTACTTC
>TRBV12-3/TRBV12-4|NA|NA|TRBJ1-2
CASSRGNSGGYTF
TGTGCCAGCAGTCGGGGGAATTCGGGTGGCTACACCTTC
>TRBV7-2|NA|NA|TRBJ1-2
CASSPTQGGNGYTF
TGTGCCAGCAGCCCTACCCAGGGCGGCAATGGCTACACCTTC
>TRBV18|NA|few|TRBJ1-2
CASSPKESYGYTF
TGTGCCAGCTCACCAAAGGAGTCCTATGGCTACACCTTC
>TRBV12-3/TRBV12-4|NA|NA|TRBJ1-3
CASSLGGYSGNTIYF
TGTGCCAGCAGTTTAGGGGGATACTCTGGAAACACCATATATTTT
>TRBV20-1|TRBD2|NA|TRBJ2-1
CSARRAGGAGEQFF
TGCAGTGCTAGACGAGCGGGAGGAGCGGGTGAGCAGTTCTTC
>TRBV5-1|NA|few|TRBJ2-3
CASSPQAVDTQYF
TGCGCCAGCAGCCCACAAGCGGTGGATACGCAGTATTTT
>TRBV7-9|NA|NA|TRBJ2-7
CASSFTGEGYEQYF
TGTGCCAGCAGCTTTACAGGGGAGGGCTACGAGCAGTACTTC
>TRBV7-9|TRBD1|few|TRBJ1-2
CASSPAGTGGFGYTF
TGTGCCAGCAGCCCTGCGGGGACAGGGGGTTTTGGCTACACCTTC
>TRBV7-9|TRBD1|once|TRBJ2-7
CASSAGTGSDEQYF
TGTGCCAGCAGCGCCGGGACAGGGTCTGACGAGCAGTACTTC
>TRBV20-1|NA|few|TRBJ1-1
CSATTEKNTEAFF
TGCAGTGCAACAACAGAGAAGAACACTGAAGCTTTCTTT
>TRBV6-2/TRBV6-3|TRBD2|few|TRBJ2-2
CASSQRTGSSGGPNTGELFF
TGTGCCAGCAGCCAAAGAACTGGGAGTAGCGGGGGGCCCAACACCGGGGAGCTGTTTTTT
>TRBV7-8|NA|few|TRBJ1-1
CASSLTQGTTFF
TGTGCCAGCAGCTTAACCCAAGGAACAACTTTCTTT
>TRBV12-3/TRBV12-4|NA|many|TRBJ1-1
CASKTGTHTEAFF
TGTGCCAGCAAAACAGGGACCCACACTGAAGCTTTCTTT
>TRBV2|NA|few|TRBJ1-2
CASSDRQTRDGYTF
TGTGCCAGCAGTGATCGTCAAACCCGGGATGGCTACACCTTC
>TRBV6-2/TRBV6-3|TRBD2|NA|TRBJ2-5
CASRGLANQETQYF
TGTGCCAGCAGGGGACTAGCGAACCAAGAGACCCAGTACTTC
>TRBV6-1|NA|few|TRBJ1-4
CASKRQGHDGEKLFF
TGTGCCAGCAAGAGGCAGGGGCATGACGGTGAAAAACTGTTTTTT
>TRBV5-1|TRBD2|NA|TRBJ2-5
CASSLLAGKETQYF
TGCGCCAGCAGCTTACTAGCGGGTAAAGAGACCCAGTACTTC
>TRBV19|NA|NA|TRBJ1-5
CASSIGGPGGNQPQHF
TGTGCCAGTAGTATAGGGGGCCCTGGGGGAAATCAGCCCCAGCATTTT
>TRBV12-3/TRBV12-4|NA|once|TRBJ2-3
CASSLRQEKLTDTQYF
TGTGCCAGCAGTCTACGACAGGAGAAACTCACAGATACGCAGTATTTT
>TRBV5-1|NA|NA|TRBJ2-7
CASSLNGGRNEYF
TGCGCCAGCAGCTTGAACGGGGGTCGTAATGAGTACTTC
>TRBV28|NA|many|TRBJ1-1
CASSFIRLRNTEAFF
TGTGCCAGCAGTTTTATCCGGCTCCGGAACACTGAAGCTTTCTTT
>TRBV11-1|NA|NA|TRBJ1-1
CASSLKPGANTEAFF
TGTGCCAGCAGCTTGAAACCGGGAGCGAACACTGAAGCTTTCTTT
>TRBV11-2|TRBD1|NA|TRBJ2-3
CASSLTGTGGRDTQYF
TGTGCCAGCAGCCTAACCGGGACAGGGGGCAGGGATACGCAGTATTTT
>TRBV20-1|TRBD2|NA|TRBJ2-4
CSARAEAGGPFVKNIQYF
TGCAGTGCTAGAGCGGAAGCGGGAGGGCCCTTTGTCAAAAACATTCAGTACTTC
>TRBV28|NA|NA|TRBJ2-1
CASRSPNVEQFF
TGTGCCAGCAGATCCCCAAATGTTGAGCAGTTCTTC
>TRBV18|NA|NA|TRBJ2-2
CASSPVAGELFF
TGTGCCAGCTCACCGGTGGCCGGGGAGCTGTTTTTT
>TRBV28|NA|few|TRBJ1-2
CASRGQGSYYGYTF
TGTGCCAGCAGGGGGCAGGGGTCTTACTATGGCTACACCTTC
>TRBV25-1|NA|few|TRBJ2-6
CASSPTGPSGANVLTF
TGTGCCAGCAGTCCCACGGGGCCCTCTGGGGCCAACGTCCTGACTTTC
>TRBV12-3/TRBV12-4|NA|few|TRBJ1-6
CASTRGQYNSPLHF
TGTGCCAGCACCCGAGGGCAGTATAATTCACCCCTCCACTTT
>TRBV6-2/TRBV6-3|TRBD1|many|TRBJ1-5
CATSPGQGAFSNQPQHF
TGTGCCACCTCCCCGGGACAGGGGGCTTTTAGCAATCAGCCCCAGCATTTT
>TRBV12-3/TRBV12-4|TRBD2|many|TRBJ2-2
CASSFRPAGNTGELFF
TGTGCCAGCAGTTTTCGGCCAGCGGGAAACACCGGGGAGCTGTTTTTT
>TRBV28|NA|NA|TRBJ2-7
CASSFGGQPYEQYF
TGTGCCAGCAGTTTTGGCGGACAGCCCTACGAGCAGTACTTC
>TRBV5-1|NA|few|TRBJ2-5
CASSGGRTQETQYF
TGCGCCAGCAGCGGCGGACGTACCCAAGAGACCCAGTACTTC
>TRBV20-1|NA|NA|TRBJ1-1
CSAQPGSEATEAFF
TGCAGTGCTCAACCGGGCTCAGAGGCCACTGAAGCTTTCTTT
>TRBV9|NA|many|TRBJ2-3
CASSVELYGATQYF
TGTGCCAGCAGCGTAGAATTATATGGGGCTACGCAGTATTTT
>TRBV7-9|TRBD1|NA|TRBJ2-7
CASSFPGTGVDEQYF
TGTGCCAGCAGCTTCCCCGGGACAGGGGTAGACGAGCAGTACTTC
>TRBV27|TRBD1|once|TRBJ2-1
CASSSRDRGLHEQFF
TGTGCCAGCAGTTCCCGGGACAGGGGGCTTCATGAGCAGTTCTTC
>TRBV20-1|NA|many|TRBJ2-7
CSARDRGRGEAKTYEQYF
TGCAGTGCTAGAGATCGAGGCAGGGGAGAGGCTAAAACCTACGAGCAGTACTTC
>TRBV5-1|NA|few|TRBJ1-5
CASSPTGTSQPQHF
TGCGCCAGCAGCCCTACCGGGACTTCTCAGCCCCAGCATTTT